The TCR beta chain under discussion was sequenced for a study of blood T cell repertoires in COVID-19. Study as a whole: Sources were T cells, B-cell-depleted T cells, or PBMCs; the material itself was cDNA or gDNA.

Per the authors' pipeline: Amplified reference gene primers provided the basis for estimating nucleated cell counts. This table comes from immunoSEQ multiplex PCR, and its TCRdb copy is limited to in-frame clones, with some not included. Clone size and V and J calls were adopted from that table, with D and trimming inferred from the DNA. The sample records about 220,000 clones, over 75% being singletons. Germline CDR1 and CDR2: SGHDN and FVKESK. The CDR3 length is 13 residues. V gave up 4 bases and J gave up 6 bases, with 9 bases separating them. Enrolled during active infection, Seattle patients were then followed longitudinally.

The rearrangement uses TRBV14 and TRBJ2-2; the D gene is possibly TRBD1 (6 bases). The receptor's source is a woman in her 70s with COVID-19, enrolled during active disease. Sequencing used peripheral blood. This chain's CDR3 is CASSRGQPGELFF. The CDR3 nucleotides read TGTGCCAGCAGCCGTGGACAGCCCGGGGAGCTGTTTTTT.